These 2 T cell receptor beta chains share one sample of origin, sequenced in a study of Ad26.COV2.S vaccination and SARS-CoV-2 variants. TCRdb keeps only in-frame clones here, not all; method: immunoSEQ multiplex PCR. The repertoire holds around 400,000 clones, with roughly 90% as singletons. Documented treatment: some 19 received Ad26.COV2.S at low or high dose, single or two shots; 5 received placebo; per-sample allocation not given. Material that was analyzed had been drawn on day 63 after the first vaccine or placebo injection. This sample comprised peripheral blood, obtained in a trial of Ad26.COV2.S vaccine versus placebo. Every receptor here comes from a person between 18 and 65 years old who received the Ad26.COV2.S COVID-19 vaccine or a placebo.

This chain connects TRBV5-5 to TRBJ2-7, with 7 bases fitting TRBD1. This CDR3 comprises 14 residues. Germline CDR1 reads SGHKS; CDR2 reads YYEKEE (reference sequence). The V and J ends lost 5 bases and 4 bases, in that order; junction bases with no gene match: 9. CDR3 in amino acids: CASSPRRTGYEQYF. In DNA, the CDR3 is TGTGCCAGCAGTCCAAGGCGGACAGGATACGAGCAGTACTTC.

This clone has a handful of counts. The chain uses TRBV9 and TRBJ1-2; D is uncertain. The CDR3 sequence is 13 residues long. Per the germline V gene, CDR1 is SGDLS and CDR2 is YYNGEE. With 0 bases removed from V and 3 bases from J, the gap between germline ends came to 6 bases. CDR3 bases: TGTGCCAGCAGCGTAGACAGCTACTATGGCTACACCTTC. This translates into CASSVDSYYGYTF.